These 20 T cell receptor beta chains were all obtained from the same sample, sequenced in a study of a mutant IDH1 vaccine in newly diagnosed glioma. Using immunoSEQ multiplex PCR, the repertoire was profiled, and TCRdb retains in-frame clones only, with some absent. Of about 55,000 clones listed, about four fifths were seen once; the top ten hold more than 5.5%. Specified time point: week 23, last vaccination. With topical imiquimod, each dose of the vaccine consisted of 300 ug of mutant IDH1 20-mer peptide. The antigens for these receptors are not known. The sequenced sample was PBMCs, obtained from a glioma patient whose treatment included an IDH1 peptide vaccine. These receptors came from a man in his forties or fifties with glioma.

The chain employs TRBV19 and TRBJ2-1; no clear D. V shed 6 bases and J shed 0 bases, with 9 bases lying between them. The V gene's germline CDR1 is LNHDA and CDR2 SQIVND (reference sequence). The CDR3 contains 14 residues. The CDR3 nucleotides read TGTGCCAGTAGAGGACCCAGCTCCTACAATGAGCAGTTCTTC. This encodes CASRGPSSYNEQFF.

This chain links TRBV7-8 with TRBJ1-3; 7 positions agree with TRBD1. The CDR3 has 18 amino acids. CDR1 SGHVS and CDR2 FQNEAQ come from the germline V gene. The V and J ends lost 2 bases and 2 bases, in that order; junction bases with no gene match: 12. The CDR3 is CASSLFSASGTAGNTIYF. The CDR3 nucleotides read TGTGCCAGCAGCTTATTTTCCGCTTCGGGGACAGCTGGAAACACCATATATTTT.

The CDR3 sequence: CASSSVGLGTGELFF. In DNA form, the CDR3 reads TGCGCCAGCAGCTCGGTCGGATTAGGCACCGGGGAGCTGTTTTTT. The genes are TRBV5-1 and TRBJ2-2; D gene unclear. V was pared by 3 bases and J by 4 bases, with 13 bases between. From germline, CDR1 is SGHRS and CDR2 YFSETQ. This CDR3 region has 15 residues.

The chain combines TRBV13 with TRBJ2-7, with unresolved D. This CDR3 contains 15 residues. The germline V gene encodes CDR1 PRHDT and CDR2 FYEKMQ (reference sequence). Trimming cost V 3 bases and J 0 bases, with 12 bases left between them. The CDR3 loop is CASSLESRSSYEQYF. The CDR3 DNA is TGTGCCAGCAGCTTGGAAAGCAGGTCCTCCTACGAGCAGTACTTC.

This clone was recorded only once. The CDR3 DNA reads TGTGCCAGCAGCCAAAGCGGGGGGGCGGCGGAGACCCAGTACTTC. Its translation is CASSQSGGAAETQYF. The rearrangement links TRBV11-2 to TRBJ2-5, with TRBD2 matching over 10 bases. The CDR3 has 15 amino acids. CDR1 is SGHAT and CDR2 is FQNNGV in the germline V gene. The ends lost 5 bases at V and 5 bases at J; junction bases unmatched: 8.

The chain couples TRBV4-1 to TRBJ1-1, with 7 bases identical to TRBD1. Germline V CDR1 and CDR2: MGHRA, YSYEKL. V lost 4 bases and J lost 6; bases outside the gene matches: 14. The CDR3 has 16 amino acids. CDR3 amino acids: CASSPGTGGRGAEAFF. CDR3 bases: TGCGCCAGCAGCCCCGGAACCGGCGGCAGGGGGGCTGAAGCTTTCTTT.

The rearrangement joins TRBV4-2 to TRBJ2-3; 7 bases are a match to TRBD2. With 0 bases clipped from V and 6 bases from J, the junction kept 9 bases outside the gene matches. Germline CDR1 LGHNA, CDR2 YNFKEQ. CDR3 size: 16 residues. CDR3 in DNA: TGTGCCAGCAGCCAAGATCTACGGGGGGTTGAGGATACGCAGTATTTT. Protein: CASSQDLRGVEDTQYF.

This chain uses TRBV27 with TRBJ1-4; D perhaps matches TRBD1 (6 bases). Germline CDR1 MNHEY, CDR2 SMNVEV (reference sequence). V was cut by 2 bases and J by 7 bases, with 11 bases left in between. The CDR3 consists of 14 residues. The CDR3 bases are TGTGCCAGCAGTTTAAACAGGGTTGTTGAAAAACTGTTTTTT. Translated, it gives CASSLNRVVEKLFF.

The rearrangement joins TRBV18 to TRBJ1-1; D is unclear. CDR1 KGHSH and CDR2 LQKENI come from the germline V gene. The CDR3 length is 12 residues. V gave up 1 base and J gave up 7 bases, with 7 bases separating them. The CDR3 DNA reads as TGTGCCAGCTCACCACTCTGGGATGAAGCTTTCTTT. It encodes CASSPLWDEAFF.

Here the CDR3 DNA reads TGTGCCAGCAGCTTAGACGGGACAGGAAATGAAAAACTGTTTTTT. Residues: CASSLDGTGNEKLFF. The V and J genes are TRBV7-2 and TRBJ1-4; 8 nucleotides align to TRBD1. The V gene end was trimmed by 1 base and the J gene end by 5 bases; junction bases not matched to a gene: 3. Germline values: CDR1 SGHTA, CDR2 FQGNSA. The CDR3 covers 15 residues.

The chain carries TRBV11-2 and TRBJ2-7; 9 bases are shared with TRBD1. Trimming took 8 bases from V and 3 from J; bases not matched to a gene: 5. Germline lookup yields CDR1 SGHAT and CDR2 FQNNGV. The CDR3 is made up of 13 amino acids. CDR3 sequence: CASGRGQGYEQYF. For the CDR3, the DNA is TGTGCCAGCGGACGGGGACAGGGCTACGAGCAGTACTTC.

This rearrangement joins TRBV5-4 to TRBJ2-1, with D possibly TRBD2 on 6 matching bases. CDR3 size: 16 residues. Germline CDR1 SGHNT, CDR2 YYREEE (reference sequence). Trimming left V 0 bases short and J 1 base short, with 11 bases between. The CDR3 loop reads CASSLVRGSSYNEQFF. The CDR3 region has the DNA TGTGCCAGCAGCTTGGTTCGGGGGTCATCCTACAATGAGCAGTTCTTC.

The rearrangement links TRBV4-1 to TRBJ1-5; D may be TRBD1 (5 bases). In germline, CDR1 is MGHRA, CDR2 YSYEKL. Between the trimmed V and J ends, which lost 1 base and 2 bases, there was a span of 9 bases. The CDR3 contains 15 residues. CDR3 DNA: TGCGCCAGCAGCCAAGCAGGGATGGGCAATCAGCCCCAGCATTTT. The encoded protein is CASSQAGMGNQPQHF.

The genes are TRBV4-1 and TRBJ2-3; no firm D call. The CDR3 consists of 13 residues. Trimming shortened V by 1 base and J by 0 bases, and 2 bases separated the two germline ends. From germline, CDR1 is MGHRA and CDR2 YSYEKL. CDR3 coding DNA: TGCGCCAGCAGCCAAGCGAGCACAGATACGCAGTATTTT. Encoded protein: CASSQASTDTQYF.

The chain is built from TRBV5-4 and TRBJ2-5; D is unclear. Trimming shortened V by 0 bases and J by 4 bases, and 7 bases separated the two germline ends. This CDR3 comprises 13 residues. From germline, CDR1 is SGHNT and CDR2 YYREEE (reference sequence). The CDR3 is CASSLGGVETQYF. For the CDR3, the DNA is TGTGCCAGCAGCTTGGGTGGGGTAGAGACCCAGTACTTC.

The chain is built from TRBV20-1 and TRBJ1-1; 7 nucleotides match TRBD1. CDR1 DFQATT and CDR2 SNEGSKA come from the germline V gene (reference sequence). The CDR3 totals 11 residues. Unmatched junction bases numbered 6, after V lost 5 bases and J lost 9 bases. CDR3 loop: CSALGDRKAFF. CDR3 nucleotides: TGCAGTGCTCTTGGGGACAGAAAAGCTTTCTTT.

The chain recombines TRBV10-1 with TRBJ1-1; 7 nucleotides align to TRBD1. The CDR3 loop spans 14 amino acids. V trimming: 2 bases; J trimming: 4 bases; junction bases outside the gene matches: 4. Looked up from germline, CDR1 is WNHNN and CDR2 is SYGVQD (reference sequence). CDR3 amino acids: CASSEQGTVTEAFF. The CDR3 bases are TGCGCCAGCAGTGAGCAGGGGACAGTCACTGAAGCTTTCTTT.

This clone is medium-sized in the sample. The chain is built from TRBV7-6 and TRBJ2-1, with 10 bases aligning to TRBD2. The CDR3 is 16 residues long. V dropped 4 bases and J dropped 7; count of bases not matched to a gene: 10. CDR1 and CDR2 from the germline V gene are SGHVS and FNYEAQ. The CDR3 DNA reads as TGTGCCAGCAGCTCTCGAGCGGGGGGGCGTACGAATGAGCAGTTCTTC. This gives the protein CASSSRAGGRTNEQFF.

The rearrangement links TRBV6-5 to TRBJ1-2, with a possible D match to TRBD1 (5 bases). V lost 6 bases, J lost 3 bases, and 11 bases lay in between. The length of the CDR3 is 13 residues. CDR1 is MNHEY and CDR2 is SVGAGI in the germline V gene. CDR3 amino acids: CASSAGTYYGYTF. DNA for the CDR3: TGTGCCAGCAGCGCCGGGACGTACTATGGCTACACCTTC.

V usage is TRBV6-1 and J usage is TRBJ1-5; D is undetermined. CDR1 is MNHNS, CDR2 SASEGT, per germline. With 3 bases removed from V and 9 bases from J, the gap between germline ends came to 9 bases. CDR3 size: 12 residues. CDR3 protein: CASSEVGGPQHF. CDR3 sequence (DNA): TGTGCCAGCAGTGAGGTAGGAGGGCCCCAGCATTTT.